This is a list of T cell receptor beta chains from one sample in a study of blood T cell repertoires in COVID-19. Sequencing was performed with immunoSEQ multiplex PCR; in TCRdb, only in-frame clones are kept and a portion is missing. Among around 250,000 clones listed, around four fifths were seen once. Sequencing was done on a sample of PBMCs or T cells enriched from blood (not recorded which). Every receptor here comes from a man aged 30-40 years with acute COVID-19. CDR3s include the opening cysteine and the closing phenylalanine or tryptophan. The D gene is left open where the match is weak. A row's size may be missing; if present it is once, few, many or a size class.

J gene | V gene | D gene | clone size | CDR3 DNA | CDR3 protein
TRBJ1-2 | TRBV5-4 | TRBD1 | NA | TGTGCCAGCAGCCAAACAGGGGTCGGCGGCTACACCTTC | CASSQTGVGGYTF
TRBJ1-4 | TRBV7-8 | TRBD1 | once | TGTGCCAGCAGCAAGCCGGGACAGGGACGGGAAAAACTGTTTTTT | CASSKPGQGREKLFF
TRBJ1-1 | TRBV7-2 | NA | NA | TGTGCCAGCAGCTTAGCTGGGGGCTCGAACACTGAAGCTTTCTTT | CASSLAGGSNTEAFF
TRBJ1-6 | TRBV3-1/TRBV3-2 | NA | NA | TGTGCCAGCAGCCAAGCACTGGGAGGGGATTCACCCCTCCACTTT | CASSQALGGDSPLHF
TRBJ1-2 | TRBV10-2 | TRBD1 | NA | TGCGCCAGCGGACAGGGTTATGGCTACACCTTC | CASGQGYGYTF
TRBJ2-4 | TRBV29-1 | TRBD2 | NA | TGCAGCGTTGAAGTACCTAGCGGGGGGGCCGTGGCCAAAAACATTCAGTACTTC | CSVEVPSGGAVAKNIQYF
TRBJ2-2 | TRBV19 | NA | NA | TGTGCCAGTAGTAGGCAGGTAAGGACCGGGGAGCTGTTTTTT | CASSRQVRTGELFF
TRBJ2-1 | TRBV6-5 | TRBD2 | NA | TGTGCCAGCAGACCTACTAGCGGGGTGTACAATGAGCAGTTCTTC | CASRPTSGVYNEQFF
TRBJ2-4 | TRBV19 | TRBD1 | NA | TGTGCCAGTAGTATCGGTATAGGGACAGCTAAAAACATTCAGTACTTC | CASSIGIGTAKNIQYF
TRBJ2-1 | TRBV3-1/TRBV3-2 | NA | NA | TGTGCCAGCAGACTTCGTTTGGACAATGAGCAGTTCTTC | CASRLRLDNEQFF
TRBJ2-1 | TRBV29-1 | TRBD2 | once | TGCAGCGTTGATAGCGGGAGGGGTCAGTTCTTC | CSVDSGRGQFF
TRBJ1-6 | TRBV6-5 | NA | NA | TGTGCCAGCAGTTCGGGGACACCCCTCCACTTT | CASSSGTPLHF
TRBJ1-4 | TRBV21-1 | NA | NA | TGTGCCAGCAGAGAGGGGGGGGATGAAAAACTGTTTTTT | CASREGGDEKLFF
TRBJ1-6 | TRBV5-5 | TRBD1 | NA | TGTGCCAGCAGCACGGACAGGGGCCGCTCACCCCTCCACTTT | CASSTDRGRSPLHF
TRBJ1-5 | TRBV5-4 | NA | NA | TGTGCCAGCAGCTTGACGGGGACGGGGGGGAATCAGCCCCAGCATTTT | CASSLTGTGGNQPQHF
TRBJ2-1 | TRBV19 | TRBD2 | NA | TGTGCCAGTACCCGGACTAGCGGGAGTCGGAATGAGCAGTTCTTC | CASTRTSGSRNEQFF
TRBJ1-1 | TRBV2 | NA | NA | TGTGCCAGCAGTGCAAATCGGGGTACTCACACTGAAGCTTTCTTT | CASSANRGTHTEAFF
TRBJ2-5 | TRBV6-5 | TRBD1 | NA | TGTGCCAGCAGCGTCAACAGGGGGGATGAGACCCAGTACTTC | CASSVNRGDETQYF
TRBJ1-5 | TRBV20-1 | NA | NA | TGCAGTGCTAGTGTAGGTGCGGAGGATCAGCCCCAGCATTTT | CSASVGAEDQPQHF
TRBJ2-5 | TRBV19 | NA | NA | TGTGCCAGTAGTATAGAAGACGGAGGTGAGACCCAGTACTTC | CASSIEDGGETQYF
TRBJ2-3 | TRBV6-5 | TRBD2 | NA | TGTGCCAGTAGCCTAGCGGGGGGACACACAGATACGCAGTATTTT | CASSLAGGHTDTQYF
TRBJ2-1 | TRBV3-1/TRBV3-2 | NA | NA | TGTGCCAGCAGCAAAGGCGGCGGTAGCGCTAACAATGAGCAGTTCTTC | CASSKGGGSANNEQFF
TRBJ2-1 | TRBV6-5 | TRBD2 | NA | TGTGCCAGCAGAGTTAGCGGGGGCGTTTACAATGAGCAGTTCTTC | CASRVSGGVYNEQFF
TRBJ2-5 | TRBV7-9 | NA | NA | TGTGCCAGCAGACGGGGTGTCGCAGAGACCCAGTACTTC | CASRRGVAETQYF
TRBJ1-4 | TRBV4-1 | TRBD1 | medium-sized | TGCGCCAGCAGCCAAGGGGGTGGGACAGGGAATGAAAAACTGTTTTTT | CASSQGGGTGNEKLFF
TRBJ2-1 | TRBV5-1 | TRBD2 | NA | TGCGCCAGCAGCTTCTGGGCGGGGGGGCGTAATGAGCAGTTCTTC | CASSFWAGGRNEQFF
TRBJ2-3 | TRBV24-1 | NA | NA | TGTGCCACCAGTGATCCCGCCCGGACGCAGTATTTT | CATSDPARTQYF